This record looks at one T cell receptor beta chain sequence and its context. Its cognate antigen is unknown. The germline V gene has CDR1 MNHNY and CDR2 SVGAGI (reference sequence). V lost 0 bases and J lost 3, with 12 bases in between. This CDR3 contains 16 residues. This entry is derived from a study of cytomegalovirus exposure and HLA in healthy donors. Study context: The 120 million or so unique TCR beta sequences, from roughly 180 million T cells, were found by an earlier analysis. Study-wide results and limits: Reportedly, fewer N-insertions than the approximately 700-donor mean appeared in an Asian-associated ancestry cluster in a later analysis. Earlier analysis found most TCR beta V segments productive about 87% or about 30% of the time.

Nominally healthy donors were sampled, though unrecorded immune exposures were likely. 60 Vbeta and 13 Jbeta primers were used in PCR. The method was immunoSEQ multiplex PCR; TCRdb's version includes in-frame clones alone and lacks a portion of them. The sample includes around 190,000 clones, 79% of them seen just once. Material for sequencing was PBMCs. V and J are TRBV6-6 and TRBJ1-3; tentatively, D is TRBD1 (5 bases). The source of this sequence is a woman in her thirties or forties in good health and CMV-seronegative. The CDR3, as DNA: TGTGCCAGCAGTTACTCAAACCAGGGTGTTGGAAACACCATATATTTT. Its protein product is CASSYSNQGVGNTIYF.